This T cell receptor beta chain was recorded in a study of technical replicates of blood from four donors. V was trimmed by 5 bases and J by 14 bases, leaving 16 bases between them. Germline loops: CDR1 MNHEY, CDR2 SVGAGI. The CDR3 has 12 residues. The method was immunoSEQ multiplex PCR; TCRdb's version includes in-frame clones alone and lacks a portion of them. In the table there are around 76,000 clones, 92% of which are singletons. This TCR came from a human donor in good health. The V call is TRBV6-5, the J call TRBJ2-1; tentative D call: TRBD1 (5 bases). The specimen sequenced was T cells isolated from PBMCs. The CDR3 sequence is CASSGRAGLKFF. DNA of the CDR3: TGTGCCAGCAGTGGCCGGGCAGGGTTAAAGTTCTTC.